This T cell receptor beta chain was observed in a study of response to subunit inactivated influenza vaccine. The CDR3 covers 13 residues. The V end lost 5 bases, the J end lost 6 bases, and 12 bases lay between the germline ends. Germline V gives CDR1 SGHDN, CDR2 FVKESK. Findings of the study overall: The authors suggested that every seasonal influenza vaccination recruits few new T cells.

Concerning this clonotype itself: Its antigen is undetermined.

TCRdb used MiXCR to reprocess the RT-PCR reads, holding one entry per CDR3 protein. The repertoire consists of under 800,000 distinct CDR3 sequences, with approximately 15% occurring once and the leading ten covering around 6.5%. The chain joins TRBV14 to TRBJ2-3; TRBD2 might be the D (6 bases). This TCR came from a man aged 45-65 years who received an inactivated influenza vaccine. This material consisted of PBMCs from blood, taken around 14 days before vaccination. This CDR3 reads CASSSRGWDTQYF. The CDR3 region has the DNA TGTGCCAGCAGCTCGCGGGGTTGGGATACGCAGTATTTT.